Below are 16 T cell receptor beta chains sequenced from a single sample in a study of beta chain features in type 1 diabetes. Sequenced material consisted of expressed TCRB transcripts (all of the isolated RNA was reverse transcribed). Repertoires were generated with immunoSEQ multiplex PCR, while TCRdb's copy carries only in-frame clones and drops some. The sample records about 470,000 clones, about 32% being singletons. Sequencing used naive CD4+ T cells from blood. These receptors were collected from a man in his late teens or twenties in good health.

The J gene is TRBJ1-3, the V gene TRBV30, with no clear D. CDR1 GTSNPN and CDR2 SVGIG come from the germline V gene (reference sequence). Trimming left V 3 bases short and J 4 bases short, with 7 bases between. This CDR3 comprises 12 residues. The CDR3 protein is CAWSTAGNTIYF. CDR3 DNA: TGTGCCTGGAGCACAGCCGGAAACACCATATATTTT.

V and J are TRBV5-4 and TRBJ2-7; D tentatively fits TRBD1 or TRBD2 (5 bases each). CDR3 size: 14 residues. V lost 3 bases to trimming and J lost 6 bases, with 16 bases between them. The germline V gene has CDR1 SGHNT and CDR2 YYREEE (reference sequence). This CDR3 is CASSSWDGTFEQYF. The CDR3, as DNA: TGTGCCAGCAGCTCGTGGGACGGGACCTTCGAGCAGTACTTC.

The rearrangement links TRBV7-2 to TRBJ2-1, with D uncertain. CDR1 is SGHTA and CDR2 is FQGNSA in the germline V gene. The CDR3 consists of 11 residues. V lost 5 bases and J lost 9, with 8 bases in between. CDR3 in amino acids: CASSPWAEQFF. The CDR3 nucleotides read TGTGCCAGCAGCCCCTGGGCTGAGCAGTTCTTC. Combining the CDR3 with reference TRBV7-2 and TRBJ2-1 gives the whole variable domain GAGVSQSPSNKVTEKGKDVELRCDPISGHTALYWYRQSLGQGLEFLIYFQGNSAPDKSGLPSDRFSAERTGGSVSTLTIQRTQQEDSAVYLCASSPWAEQFFGPGTRLTVL.

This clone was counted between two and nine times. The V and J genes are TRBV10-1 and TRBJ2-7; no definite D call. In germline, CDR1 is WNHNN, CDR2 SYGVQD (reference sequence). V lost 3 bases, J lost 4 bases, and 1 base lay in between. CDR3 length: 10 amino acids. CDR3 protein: CASSDYEQYF. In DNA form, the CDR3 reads TGCGCCAGCAGTGATTACGAGCAGTACTTC.

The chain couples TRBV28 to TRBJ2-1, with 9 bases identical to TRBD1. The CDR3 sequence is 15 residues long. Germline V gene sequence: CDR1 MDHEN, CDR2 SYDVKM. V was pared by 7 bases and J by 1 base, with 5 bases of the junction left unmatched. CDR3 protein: CASIPGTGSYNEQFF. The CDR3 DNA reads TGTGCCAGCATACCCGGGACAGGGTCCTACAATGAGCAGTTCTTC.

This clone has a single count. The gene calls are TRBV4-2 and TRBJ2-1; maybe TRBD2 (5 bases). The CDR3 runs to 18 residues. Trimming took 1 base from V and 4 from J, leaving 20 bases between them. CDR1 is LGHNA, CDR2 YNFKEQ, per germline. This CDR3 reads CASSQAPRSSGGYNEQFF. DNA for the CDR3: TGTGCCAGCAGCCAAGCCCCTAGGTCAAGCGGAGGATACAATGAGCAGTTCTTC.

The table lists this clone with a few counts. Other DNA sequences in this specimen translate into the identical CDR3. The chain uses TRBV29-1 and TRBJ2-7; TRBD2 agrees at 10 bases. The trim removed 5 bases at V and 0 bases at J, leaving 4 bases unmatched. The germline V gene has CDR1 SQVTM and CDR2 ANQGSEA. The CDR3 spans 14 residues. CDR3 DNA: TGCAGCGTTCCCCGGACTAGCGGCTCCTACGAGCAGTACTTC. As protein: CSVPRTSGSYEQYF.

Here the CDR3 DNA reads TGTGCCAGCAGTGAAGGCGGCACTTACTATGGCTACACCTTC. This translates into CASSEGGTYYGYTF. V gene TRBV25-1 combines with J gene TRBJ1-2; D ambiguous. This CDR3 has 14 residues. Germline V lookup: CDR1 MGHDK, CDR2 SYGVNS. The germline V and J ends were trimmed by 2 bases and 3 bases, with 10 bases remaining between them.

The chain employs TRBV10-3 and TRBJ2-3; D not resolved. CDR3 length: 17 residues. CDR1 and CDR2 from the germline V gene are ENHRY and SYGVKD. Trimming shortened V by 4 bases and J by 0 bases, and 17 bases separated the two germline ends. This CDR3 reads CAISALTLASSTDTQYF. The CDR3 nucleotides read TGTGCCATCAGTGCCCTAACACTGGCCTCTAGCACAGATACGCAGTATTTT.

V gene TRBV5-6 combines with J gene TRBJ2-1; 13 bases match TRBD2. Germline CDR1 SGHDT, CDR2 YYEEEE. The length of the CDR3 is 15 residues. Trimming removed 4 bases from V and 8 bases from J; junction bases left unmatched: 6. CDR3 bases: TGTGCCAGCAGCCCCGGACTAGCGGGAGAGGATGAGCAGTTCTTC. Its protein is CASSPGLAGEDEQFF.

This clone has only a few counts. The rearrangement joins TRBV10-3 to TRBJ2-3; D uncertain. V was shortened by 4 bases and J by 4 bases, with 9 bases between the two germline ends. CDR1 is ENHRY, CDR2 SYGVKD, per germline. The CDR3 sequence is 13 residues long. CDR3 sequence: CAISGQSADTQYF. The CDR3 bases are TGTGCCATCAGTGGTCAGTCGGCAGATACGCAGTATTTT.

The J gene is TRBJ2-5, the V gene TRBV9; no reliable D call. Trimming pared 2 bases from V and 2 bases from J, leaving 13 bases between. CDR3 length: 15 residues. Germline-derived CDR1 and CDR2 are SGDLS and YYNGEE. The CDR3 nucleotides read TGTGCCAGCAGCGTGGGCGGCGTGGAGCAAGAGACCCAGTACTTC. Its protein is CASSVGGVEQETQYF.

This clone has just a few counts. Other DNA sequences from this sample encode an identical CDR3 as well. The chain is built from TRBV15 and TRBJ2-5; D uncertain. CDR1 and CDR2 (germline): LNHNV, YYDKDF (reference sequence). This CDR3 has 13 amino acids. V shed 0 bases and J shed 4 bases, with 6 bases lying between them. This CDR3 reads CATSRDGRETQYF. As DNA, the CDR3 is TGTGCCACCAGCAGAGATGGGCGAGAGACCCAGTACTTC.

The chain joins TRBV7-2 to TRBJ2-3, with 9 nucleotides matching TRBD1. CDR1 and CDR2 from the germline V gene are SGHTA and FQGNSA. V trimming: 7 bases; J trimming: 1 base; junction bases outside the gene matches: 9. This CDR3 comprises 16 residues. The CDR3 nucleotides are TGTGCCAGCAACACCTGGACAGGGGCCCGCACAGATACGCAGTATTTT. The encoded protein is CASNTWTGARTDTQYF.

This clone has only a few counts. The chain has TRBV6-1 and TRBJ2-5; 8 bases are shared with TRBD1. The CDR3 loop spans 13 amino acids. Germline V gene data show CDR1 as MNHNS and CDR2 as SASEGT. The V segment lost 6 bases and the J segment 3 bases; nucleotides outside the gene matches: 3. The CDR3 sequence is CASRRTGKETQYF. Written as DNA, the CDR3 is TGTGCCAGCAGAAGGACAGGGAAAGAGACCCAGTACTTC.

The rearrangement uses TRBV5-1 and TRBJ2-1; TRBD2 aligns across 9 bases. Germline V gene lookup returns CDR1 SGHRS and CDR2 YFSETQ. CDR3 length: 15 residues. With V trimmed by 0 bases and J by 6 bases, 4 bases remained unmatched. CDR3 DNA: TGCGCCAGCAGCTTGGGTGTAGCGGGAGCCAATGAGCAGTTCTTC. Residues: CASSLGVAGANEQFF.